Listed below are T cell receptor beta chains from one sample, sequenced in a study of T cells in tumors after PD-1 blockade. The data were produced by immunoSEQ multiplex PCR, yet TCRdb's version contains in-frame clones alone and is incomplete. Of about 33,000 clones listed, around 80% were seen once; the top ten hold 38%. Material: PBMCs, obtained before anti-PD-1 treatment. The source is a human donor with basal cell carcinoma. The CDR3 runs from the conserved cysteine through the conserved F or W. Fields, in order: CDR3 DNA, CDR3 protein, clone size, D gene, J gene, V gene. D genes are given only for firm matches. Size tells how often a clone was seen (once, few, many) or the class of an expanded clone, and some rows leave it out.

TGTGCCAGCTCACCGCTCACTAGGAACAATGAGCAGTTCTTC,CASSPLTRNNEQFF,.,.,TRBJ2-1,TRBV18
TGTGCCAGCAGCTGGGGGGGGACAGGAAACAATGAGCAGTTCTTC,CASSWGGTGNNEQFF,.,.,TRBJ2-1,TRBV6-2/TRBV6-3
TGTGCCAGCAGCTTAGGCCGGGACTTCCTTAAGGAGTACTTC,CASSLGRDFLKEYF,.,.,TRBJ2-7,TRBV11-3
TGTGCCAGTAGTATCCTACCGGGTGGGGCCAAAAACATTCAGTACTTC,CASSILPGGAKNIQYF,.,.,TRBJ2-4,TRBV19
TGCGCCAGCAGCCGGGACGGGACAGGGGAAAACATTCAGTACTTC,CASSRDGTGENIQYF,.,TRBD1,TRBJ2-4,TRBV4-3
TGTGCCAGCAGCCGAATTAGCGGGAGACGATCCTACGAGCAGTACTTC,CASSRISGRRSYEQYF,once,TRBD2,TRBJ2-7,TRBV6-2/TRBV6-3
TGTGCCAGCAGGGACACACCGGCAGAGACCCAGTACTTC,CASRDTPAETQYF,.,.,TRBJ2-5,TRBV6-6
TGTGCCAGCAGCTGGGGACTAGCGGGGGGGCCCTGGGACAATGAGCAGTTCTTC,CASSWGLAGGPWDNEQFF,.,TRBD2,TRBJ2-1,TRBV7-8
TGCGCCAGCAGCCAAGATTCTAGCAGGGGTCGAACAGATACGCAGTATTTT,CASSQDSSRGRTDTQYF,.,.,TRBJ2-3,TRBV4-1
TGTGCCAGCAGTCAGGACAGGGGGCGTGAGCAGTTCTTC,CASSQDRGREQFF,.,TRBD1,TRBJ2-1,TRBV2
TGTGCCAGCACGCACGGGACGGGGTTCACTGAAGCTTTCTTT,CASTHGTGFTEAFF,.,.,TRBJ1-1,TRBV25-1
TGTGCCAGTAGTATATCTAGGGGGGGGTACGAGCAGTACTTC,CASSISRGGYEQYF,.,.,TRBJ2-7,TRBV19
TGCGCCAGCAGCGCGGCGGGAGGCCCAATTTACAATGAGCAGTTCTTC,CASSAAGGPIYNEQFF,.,TRBD2,TRBJ2-1,TRBV10-1
TGTGCCAGCAGCCAAGTGAAGGGAGGTGAAGCTTTCTTT,CASSQVKGGEAFF,.,.,TRBJ1-1,TRBV14
TGTGCCACCAGTGGGCCGGGGGCTATTTACGAGCAGTACTTC,CATSGPGAIYEQYF,.,.,TRBJ2-7,TRBV24-1
TGTGCCAGCAAGGAGACAGATGTATACGAGCAGTACTTC,CASKETDVYEQYF,few,.,TRBJ2-7,TRBV6-5
TGTGCCAGCACCCGAGATGGTTTCACTGAAGCTTTCTTT,CASTRDGFTEAFF,.,.,TRBJ1-1,TRBV28
TGTGCCAGCAGCTTGTATCGGGGCGGGACCGACGGCACTGAAGCTTTCTTT,CASSLYRGGTDGTEAFF,.,.,TRBJ1-1,TRBV11-3
TGCAGCGTTGACGCGGGGCGGGGGAATAATGAAAAACTGTTTTTT,CSVDAGRGNNEKLFF,.,.,TRBJ1-4,TRBV29-1
TGTGCCAGCAGCTTAGAGGGGAGTCTATATGATACGCAGTATTTT,CASSLEGSLYDTQYF,.,.,TRBJ2-3,TRBV7-3
TGCGCCAGCAGCTCAACCGGGACAGGGACCTACGAGCAGTACTTC,CASSSTGTGTYEQYF,many,TRBD1,TRBJ2-7,TRBV5-1
TGTGCCAGCAGCCAAGCAGGGGCTGGGGGGAATCAGCCCCAGCATTTT,CASSQAGAGGNQPQHF,once,.,TRBJ1-5,TRBV3-1/TRBV3-2
TGTGCCAGCAGACTTACGTGGCGGGGGACTTACAATGAGCAGTTCTTC,CASRLTWRGTYNEQFF,.,TRBD2,TRBJ2-1,TRBV7-9
TGTGCCAGCAGCGTCGGTGGGGACAAAAACATTCAGTACTTC,CASSVGGDKNIQYF,.,.,TRBJ2-4,TRBV5-4
TGTGCCAGCAGTGTACTAGGGGGATACAATGAGCAGTTCTTC,CASSVLGGYNEQFF,.,.,TRBJ2-1,TRBV27
TGCGCCAGCAGCCAAGATATAGGGTACTACGAGCAGTACTTC,CASSQDIGYYEQYF,many,.,TRBJ2-7,TRBV4-1
TGTGCCAGCAGCTTAAATACTGCGGGAGGAAACATTCAGTACTTC,CASSLNTAGGNIQYF,.,TRBD2,TRBJ2-4,TRBV7-3
TGCGCCAGCAGCCAAGATTCGGGGGGGAACACTGAAGCTTTCTTT,CASSQDSGGNTEAFF,few,.,TRBJ1-1,TRBV4-3
TGTGCCTGGAGTGTAAACGGGGGAACTAATGAAAAACTGTTTTTT,CAWSVNGGTNEKLFF,.,.,TRBJ1-4,TRBV30
TGTGCCAGCAGTTACTCGCCGCAGTCGATGGAACTGTTTTTT,CASSYSPQSMELFF,.,.,TRBJ1-4,TRBV6-2/TRBV6-3
TGTGCCAGCAGCGTAGGGCCAGCGGGAGTTAACAATGAGCAGTTCTTC,CASSVGPAGVNNEQFF,.,TRBD2,TRBJ2-1,TRBV9
TGCGCCAGCAGCCAAGTGGGGACAGGGGACAATGAGCAGTTCTTC,CASSQVGTGDNEQFF,few,TRBD1,TRBJ2-1,TRBV4-1
TGTGCCAGCAGTGGACAGGGGAGGACTGAAGCTTTCTTT,CASSGQGRTEAFF,.,TRBD1,TRBJ1-1,TRBV9
TGTGCCAGCAGTCCCCTCGGCTATGGCTACACCTTC,CASSPLGYGYTF,many,.,TRBJ1-2,TRBV12-3/TRBV12-4
TGTGCCAGCAGTTACAGGGGTTCACCCCTCCACTTT,CASSYRGSPLHF,.,.,TRBJ1-6,TRBV6-2/TRBV6-3
TGTGCCAGCAGCCACAGGGGAGTCCAGCCCCAGCATTTT,CASSHRGVQPQHF,.,.,TRBJ1-5,TRBV3-1/TRBV3-2
TGTGCCAGCAGCGTAAGTGGGCAGGCCGCCTACAATGAGCAGTTCTTC,CASSVSGQAAYNEQFF,medium-sized,.,TRBJ2-1,TRBV9
TGCAGTGCTAGTAACAGATTGGAGGGACACTACTACGAGCAGTACTTC,CSASNRLEGHYYEQYF,once,.,TRBJ2-7,TRBV20-1
TGCAGCGTTAGGGGCGAGGGGGGTGAGCAGTTCTTC,CSVRGEGGEQFF,.,.,TRBJ2-1,TRBV29-1
TGTGCCAGCAGTTACAATGGCGGGAGGGCCGTAAATGAGCAGTTCTTC,CASSYNGGRAVNEQFF,.,TRBD2,TRBJ2-1,TRBV6-6
TGTGCCAGCAGCTTATCGGGCAGGGGATCTGCCGAGCAGTACTTC,CASSLSGRGSAEQYF,.,.,TRBJ2-7,TRBV7-2
TGCGCCAGCAGCCAAGTCGGAGCGGGAGAGGATACGCAGTATTTT,CASSQVGAGEDTQYF,.,TRBD2,TRBJ2-3,TRBV4-1
TGTGCCAGCTCACTAGGCCCGGACCCAGGCACAGATACGCAGTATTTT,CASSLGPDPGTDTQYF,.,.,TRBJ2-3,TRBV18
TGTGCCAGCAGAGGGGCGGGGGGGCCCTACGAGCAGTACTTC,CASRGAGGPYEQYF,.,TRBD2,TRBJ2-7,TRBV11-3
TGTGCCAGCAGCCTATACGTCGGGGGCCTCTTCAACAATGAGCAGTTCTTC,CASSLYVGGLFNNEQFF,.,.,TRBJ2-1,TRBV9
TGTGCCAGTAGTGGTCGCGGGACAGGGACGTACGAGCAGTACTTC,CASSGRGTGTYEQYF,.,TRBD1,TRBJ2-7,TRBV19
TGTGCCAGCAGTTTGTTAGGGGGATGGCGTGGGGAGACCCAGTACTTC,CASSLLGGWRGETQYF,.,.,TRBJ2-5,TRBV28
TGTGCCACCTCGCCGGGACAGGGGACAGATACGCAGTATTTT,CATSPGQGTDTQYF,.,TRBD1,TRBJ2-3,TRBV24-1
TGTGCCAGCAGCCAAGTGGAGGGGGATTCACCCCTCCACTTT,CASSQVEGDSPLHF,.,.,TRBJ1-6,TRBV3-1/TRBV3-2